This TCR beta chain was captured in a study of blood T cells in healthy people across ages (dated by TCRdb to 2013 to 2016). With regard to the full study: In model experiments, roughly one uniquely barcoded TCR beta cDNA molecule per two T cells was captured by template switching. Using deep sequencing normalized with unique cDNA molecular identifiers, the study measured how TCR beta repertoire diversity changes with age. Four age groups were formed from the donors: young (average approximately 16 years), middle-aged (approximately 42), aged (more than 55) and long-lived (approximately 78). Donors of different ages were randomly distributed across sequencing lanes to avoid experimental bias. Using the same blood draw, the study looked at two additional independent replicas of 1 million unique cDNA reads for two donors, one aged 18 to 30 and the other aged 80 or older. Overall results and qualifications from the work: The CMV infection status of donors was not known, potentially confounding age-related changes in expanded clonotypes. Total diversity estimates from one million sequenced T cells were considered lower bounds and underestimates. There was a strong correlation between observed TCR beta diversity and the percentage of naive T cells measured by flow cytometry. The long-lived group showed more naive CD4+ T cells, fewer expanded clones and increased TCR diversity than the aged group, suggesting age selection. Bulk unsorted PBMC profiling prevented conclusive comparison of naive and antigen-experienced compartments. As age increased, observed TCR beta diversity per million T cells dropped in a roughly linear way, and a significant reduction was already evident by age 40.

Systemically healthy Caucasian individuals from Russia, 35 to 50 in total and aged roughly 6 to 100 years, were included as donors. Approximately 11 milliliters of peripheral blood were drawn from each donor into EDTA-treated Vacutainer tubes. Ficoll-Paque density-gradient centrifugation was used to isolate PBMCs, with at least 6 million per sample. Trizol reagent was used to extract total RNA from the PBMCs, yielding at least 6 micrograms per sample. Naive CD45RAhigh/CD27high T cell percentages were measured by flow cytometry on a PBMC aliquot from every donor. As concerns this clonotype: It has no known antigen specificity. No qualities accompany the bases; no much larger clone lies one base away.

The library came from 5' RACE. Sequencing relied on an Illumina HiSeq 2500. The second PCR ran for about 6 to 12 cycles and used a J-beta primer mix along with a sample-barcoded 5' primer. A template-switch 5' adaptor carrying 12 random nucleotides introduced a unique molecular identifier onto each TCR beta cDNA molecule. Each sample yielded at least 3 million CDR3-containing paired-end reads. All of the RNA was converted into first-strand cDNA using the Mint cDNA synthesis kit, with a TRBC-specific oligonucleotide serving as the primer. After uracil-DNA glycosylase treatment, a first 18-cycle PCR used universal primers M1SS and BC2_uni_R on all cDNA. Regarding the original processing steps: For normalization, 1 million high-quality reads were randomly selected from each sample, with every read carrying a distinct molecular identifier. Instead of being binned into consensus sequences, reads that shared molecular identifiers were thrown out. CDR3 identification, clonotype clustering and error correction used MiTCR with a Q25 quality threshold and the strictest error-elimination algorithm. Lower-bound total TCR beta diversity was estimated with a nonparametric unseen species model using Euler transformation. The public sequencing data were trimmed at Q25 with fastp and processed into clonotypes with MiXCR by TCRdb, which kept only in-frame beta chains. Here each entry gathers all rows of one CDR3 protein and keeps the most common genes and DNA. V and J calls and clone size were set by TCRdb, not the authors. Within this sample are around 900,000 distinct CDR3 sequences, with more than 25% of them counted one time only. The ten largest clones represent roughly 17% of the sample.

Taken from the germline V gene, the CDR1 and CDR2 loops are SGHVS and FNYEAQ. At the junction V is shortened by 1 base and J by 4 bases, with 14 bases in between. The CDR3 runs 16 residues from the cysteine to the phenylalanine. Of the read, only the CDR3 DNA is kept; its 48 bases are in frame from base 1. Source material: blood. The sequence joins TRBV7-6 to TRBJ1-5, with TRBD1 perhaps the D gene, on 6 matching bases. This TCR derives from a woman of 80 years or more in good health. The CDR3 corresponds to CASSLDEGVGNQPQHF. The nucleotides read TGTGCCAGCAGCTTAGACGAGGGGGTAGGGAATCAGCCCCAGCATTTT.